This entry lists 32 T cell receptor beta chains sequenced from one sample in a study of cytomegalovirus exposure and HLA in healthy donors. The study ran its PCR with 60 Vbeta and 13 Jbeta primers. Profiled with immunoSEQ multiplex PCR; TCRdb holds only in-frame clones, not every one. The sample lists 220,000 or so clones, roughly 70% occurring once. The sequencing input was PBMCs. These receptors were collected from a woman aged 25-40 years in good health and CMV-seronegative.

This chain connects TRBV30 to TRBJ1-1; a weak D match, TRBD1 (6 bases). The germline CDR1 and CDR2 sequences are GTSNPN and SVGIG (reference sequence). Trimming removed 5 bases at V and 5 bases at J, with 9 bases between. The CDR3 covers 11 residues. CDR3 DNA: TGTGCCTGGGCCACAGGGACTGAAGCTTTCTTT. This translates into CAWATGTEAFF.

This clone was seen just once. The chain couples TRBV6-5 to TRBJ2-5; maybe TRBD2 (6 bases). This CDR3 contains 15 residues. Between the trimmed V and J ends, which lost 7 bases and 7 bases, there was a span of 22 bases. Germline lookup yields CDR1 MNHEY and CDR2 SVGAGI. CDR3 protein: CASTLVSTRGGTQYF. CDR3 sequence (DNA): TGTGCCAGCACCCTTGTATCGACTAGAGGTGGGACCCAGTACTTC.

The rearrangement joins TRBV9 to TRBJ2-2, with 8 bases lining up with TRBD2. The junction had 3 bases not matched to a gene; V was cut back by 3 bases and J by 5 bases. Germline V gene data show CDR1 as SGDLS and CDR2 as YYNGEE. The CDR3 totals 14 residues. The CDR3 DNA is TGTGCCAGCAGCGCACTAGCGGAGACCGGGGAGCTGTTTTTT. Its protein product is CASSALAETGELFF.

V is TRBV5-4 and J is TRBJ2-7, with 9 bases lining up with TRBD2. With 5 bases clipped from V and 6 bases from J, the junction kept 12 bases outside the gene matches. The CDR3 runs 15 residues. Germline V gene data show CDR1 as SGHNT and CDR2 as YYREEE (reference sequence). CDR3 amino acids: CASRPTTSGTIEQYF. CDR3 DNA sequence: TGTGCCAGCAGACCCACGACTAGCGGAACCATCGAGCAGTACTTC.

J is TRBJ1-2 and V is TRBV2, with D maybe TRBD1 (6 bases). From germline, CDR1 is SNHLY and CDR2 FYNNEI. Trimming stripped 5 bases from V and 7 bases from J, with 8 bases between. The CDR3 loop spans 11 amino acids. The chain's CDR3 is CASSTGFGYTF. The CDR3 bases are TGTGCCAGCAGTACAGGGTTTGGCTACACCTTC.

The chain has TRBV7-3 and TRBJ1-1; no clear D. The CDR3 totals 17 residues. Deletions cut 1 base from V and 3 bases from J, with 18 bases between. The germline V gene encodes CDR1 SGHTA and CDR2 FQGTGA. The CDR3 sequence: CASSLKADILRDTEAFF. CDR3 nucleotides: TGTGCCAGCAGCTTAAAAGCAGATATCTTGAGGGACACTGAAGCTTTCTTT.

The chain carries TRBV27 and TRBJ2-3; D call uncertain. Trimming removed 3 bases from V and 4 bases from J, with 11 bases in between. The V gene's germline CDR1 is MNHEY and CDR2 SMNVEV (reference sequence). The CDR3 covers 14 residues. CDR3 bases: TGTGCCAGCAGTTTTAGTAGTTTTCCAGATACGCAGTATTTT. Translating gives CASSFSSFPDTQYF.

Points on this clone: An end of the junction differs from the germline gene, which may be a read error. The genes are TRBV7-9 and TRBJ1-1; D unclear. Germline CDR1 reads SEHNR; CDR2 reads FQNEAQ (reference sequence). The CDR3 spans 14 residues. CDR3 DNA: TGTTCCAGCAGCTCAGGTATCATGAACACTGAAGCTTTCTTT. This encodes CSSSSGIMNTEAFF. Filled out from reference TRBV7-9 and TRBJ1-1, the complete variable domain reads DTGVSQNPRHKITKRGQNVTFRCDPISEHNRLYWYRQTLGQGPEFLTYFQNEAQLEKSRLLSDRFSAERPKGSFSTLEIQRTEQGDSAMYLCSSSSGIMNTEAFFGQGTRLTVV.

This chain uses TRBV5-1 with TRBJ2-7; 7 positions agree with TRBD1. The length of the CDR3 is 14 residues. The V and J ends lost 2 bases and 1 base, in that order; junction bases with no gene match: 3. Germline CDR1 reads SGHRS; CDR2 reads YFSETQ. In nucleotides, the CDR3 is TGCGCCAGCAGCTTCGGGGACAGTTCCTACGAGCAGTACTTC. Its protein is CASSFGDSSYEQYF. Full variable domain (outside the CDR3, taken from reference TRBV5-1 and TRBJ2-7): KAGVTQTPRYLIKTRGQQVTLSCSPISGHRSVSWYQQTPGQGLQFLFEYFSETQRNKGNFPGRFSGRQFSNSRSEMNVSTLELGDSALYLCASSFGDSSYEQYFGPGTRLTVT.

V is TRBV11-2 and J is TRBJ2-7; perhaps TRBD2 as D (6 bases). Trimming took off 4 bases at V and 2 bases at J, with 18 bases between the two ends. The CDR3 is 16 amino acids. The germline V gene has CDR1 SGHAT and CDR2 FQNNGV. As DNA, the CDR3 is TGTGCCAGCAGCTGGGCTGGGGGGACTGGAACCTACGAGCAGTACTTC. Translated: CASSWAGGTGTYEQYF. The full variable domain, its missing parts supplied by reference TRBV11-2 and TRBJ2-7, is EAGVAQSPRYKIIEKRQSVAFWCNPISGHATLYWYQQILGQGPKLLIQFQNNGVVDDSQLPKDRFSAERLKGVDSTLKIQPAKLEDSAVYLCASSWAGGTGTYEQYFGPGTRLTVT.

The chain links TRBV5-1 to TRBJ2-6; D is perhaps TRBD1 (5 bases). V lost 1 base and J 10 bases, leaving 12 bases between the germline ends. The germline V gene has CDR1 SGHRS and CDR2 YFSETQ. The CDR3 is 14 amino acids. CDR3 DNA sequence: TGCGCCAGCAGCTTGCAGACAGCTCCTAACGTCCTGACTTTC. It specifies CASSLQTAPNVLTF.

There are a few counts of this clone. The chain carries TRBV6-5 and TRBJ2-2; D is possibly TRBD1 (6 bases). This CDR3 is built from 15 residues. Trimming cost V 2 bases and J 4 bases, with 11 bases left between them. Looked up from germline, CDR1 is MNHEY and CDR2 is SVGAGI. The CDR3 sequence is CASSYQGGSTGELFF. DNA of the CDR3: TGTGCCAGCAGTTACCAAGGGGGTAGCACCGGGGAGCTGTTTTTT.

The V call is TRBV7-9, the J call TRBJ2-3; perhaps TRBD1 as D (6 bases). The CDR3 covers 17 residues. Germline assignment: CDR1 SEHNR and CDR2 FQNEAQ (reference sequence). The germline V and J ends were trimmed by 4 bases and 3 bases, with 20 bases remaining between them. This CDR3 is CASSSTPLGQTTDTQYF. As DNA, the CDR3 is TGTGCCAGCAGCTCGACCCCCCTCGGACAGACGACAGATACGCAGTATTTT.

This chain uses TRBV6-5 with TRBJ2-3; 12 bases line up with TRBD2. Trimming took 2 bases from V and 5 from J; bases not matched to a gene: 2. CDR1 is MNHEY and CDR2 is SVGAGI in the germline V gene. The CDR3 spans 15 residues. CDR3 amino acids: CASSYGLAGKDTQYF. For the CDR3, the DNA is TGTGCCAGCAGTTACGGACTAGCGGGAAAAGATACGCAGTATTTT.

This rearrangement joins TRBV6-1 to TRBJ1-2, with 7 bases aligning to TRBD1. This CDR3 has 16 amino acids. V dropped 2 bases and J dropped 5; count of bases not matched to a gene: 11. In germline, CDR1 is MNHNS, CDR2 SASEGT. As DNA, the CDR3 is TGTGCCAGCAGTGAATTCAGAGCACAGGGGTTTTATGGCTACACCTTC. This codes for CASSEFRAQGFYGYTF.

CDR3 loop: CASSLLDEQYF. The CDR3 DNA follows: TGTGCCAGCAGTTTACTCGACGAGCAGTACTTC. The chain carries TRBV6-5 and TRBJ2-7, with D unresolved. Deletions cut 4 bases from V and 5 bases from J, with 6 bases between. This CDR3 is built from 11 residues. Germline V lookup: CDR1 MNHEY, CDR2 SVGAGI.

The chain combines TRBV2 with TRBJ2-7; no clear D gene. The CDR3 is 14 residues long. With 1 base removed from V and 4 bases from J, the gap between germline ends came to 11 bases. The germline V gene encodes CDR1 SNHLY and CDR2 FYNNEI. The CDR3 nucleotides read TGTGCCAGCAGTGAAGGATGGCTGTCTTACGAGCAGTACTTC. This sequence encodes CASSEGWLSYEQYF.

The chain is built from TRBV6-5 and TRBJ1-3; D uncertain. The CDR3 runs to 15 residues. V shed 8 bases and J shed 0 bases, with 14 bases lying between them. Germline V gives CDR1 MNHEY, CDR2 SVGAGI. CDR3 sequence (DNA): TGTGCCAGCGATTCCCACACCAGCTCTGGAAACACCATATATTTT. Its translation is CASDSHTSSGNTIYF.

The V call is TRBV7-9, the J call TRBJ2-6; 7 nucleotides align to TRBD1. This CDR3 region has 15 residues. V was pared by 6 bases and J by 3 bases, with 5 bases of the junction left unmatched. The germline V gene has CDR1 SEHNR and CDR2 FQNEAQ (reference sequence). The CDR3 coding sequence is TGTGCCAGCAGGCTCACAGGGGTTGGGGCCAACGTCCTGACTTTC. Amino acid sequence: CASRLTGVGANVLTF. Combining the CDR3 with reference TRBV7-9 and TRBJ2-6 gives the whole variable domain DTGVSQNPRHKITKRGQNVTFRCDPISEHNRLYWYRQTLGQGPEFLTYFQNEAQLEKSRLLSDRFSAERPKGSFSTLEIQRTEQGDSAMYLCASRLTGVGANVLTFGAGSRLTVL.

The chain couples TRBV5-1 to TRBJ1-2, with D possibly being TRBD1 (5 bases). The CDR3 loop spans 12 amino acids. CDR1 and CDR2 (germline): SGHRS, YFSETQ. Trimming took 0 bases from V and 5 from J, leaving 5 bases between them. The CDR3 nucleotides read TGCGCCAGCAGCTTGGCAGGGTATGGCTACACCTTC. It is translated as CASSLAGYGYTF.

This clone was detected a few times. The J gene is TRBJ2-7, the V gene TRBV4-1; 8 nucleotides match TRBD2. The CDR3 is 16 amino acids. V shed 4 bases and J 1 base; nucleotides not matched to a gene: 9. Germline V gene lookup returns CDR1 MGHRA and CDR2 YSYEKL. CDR3 DNA: TGCGCCAGCAGCCGCCTCGGACTAGCCCCGTCCTACGAGCAGTACTTC. Its protein is CASSRLGLAPSYEQYF.

This clone was found once. This chain's CDR3 is CASSLGGFFTF. DNA for the CDR3: TGTGCCAGCAGCTTGGGAGGGTTTTTCACCTTC. This chain connects TRBV5-5 to TRBJ1-2; D uncertain. V was clipped by 0 bases and J by 13 bases, with 10 bases between them. Germline CDR1 reads SGHKS; CDR2 reads YYEKEE (reference sequence). The CDR3 totals 11 residues.

CDR3 amino acids: CASREFTYGNTIYF. The CDR3, as DNA: TGTGCCAGCAGAGAGTTTACCTACGGAAACACCATATATTTT. The V call is TRBV6-5, the J call TRBJ1-3; D is unresolved. CDR3 size: 14 residues. Germline CDR1 is MNHEY and CDR2 is SVGAGI. With 6 bases removed from V and 4 bases from J, the gap between germline ends came to 13 bases.

This rearrangement joins TRBV7-9 to TRBJ2-7; TRBD1 is a possible D gene (6 bases). Germline assignment: CDR1 SEHNR and CDR2 FQNEAQ (reference sequence). This CDR3 has 14 amino acids. V was pared by 5 bases and J by 2 bases, with 13 bases between. The CDR3 here is CASSPQGNAYEQYF. The CDR3 coding sequence is TGTGCCAGCAGCCCCCAGGGGAACGCCTACGAGCAGTACTTC. The whole variable domain, remainder taken from reference TRBV7-9 and TRBJ2-7, is DTGVSQNPRHKITKRGQNVTFRCDPISEHNRLYWYRQTLGQGPEFLTYFQNEAQLEKSRLLSDRFSAERPKGSFSTLEIQRTEQGDSAMYLCASSPQGNAYEQYFGPGTRLTVT.

This clone was seen only a few times. This sample also contains other DNA sequences that code for the same CDR3. The rearrangement uses TRBV18 and TRBJ1-5; 8 positions agree with TRBD1. This CDR3 spans 14 amino acids. V lost 3 bases to trimming and J lost 7 bases; unmatched junction nucleotides: 5. From germline, CDR1 is KGHSH and CDR2 LQKENI. The CDR3 loop reads CASSPGQGNQPQHF. CDR3 sequence (DNA): TGTGCCAGCTCACCCGGACAGGGTAACCAGCCCCAGCATTTT.

This clone turned up a few times. The rearrangement joins TRBV7-2 to TRBJ2-7; maybe TRBD2 (6 bases). Germline CDR1 reads SGHTA; CDR2 reads FQGNSA. V shed 1 base and J shed 5 bases, with 15 bases lying between them. CDR3 size: 15 residues. The CDR3 DNA reads TGTGCCAGCAGCTTAGGTACCCATCGGGGGAACGAGCAGTACTTC. Translating gives CASSLGTHRGNEQYF.

This chain links TRBV7-6 with TRBJ2-5, with TRBD1 matching over 11 bases. Germline CDR1 reads SGHVS; CDR2 reads FNYEAQ. The CDR3 is 14 amino acids. Trimming took 7 bases from V and 5 from J; bases not matched to a gene: 6. The CDR3 DNA sequence: TGTGCCAGCATCCCGGGACAGGGGGAGGAGACCCAGTACTTC. It is translated as CASIPGQGEETQYF.

The chain employs TRBV7-9 and TRBJ2-3; TRBD2 is a possible D gene (7 bases). This CDR3 is 16 amino acids long. Germline CDR1 is SEHNR and CDR2 is FQNEAQ (reference sequence). Trimming removed 2 bases from V and 0 bases from J, with 12 bases in between. CDR3 sequence (DNA): TGTGCCAGCAGCTTACAGGCGGGGGCTAGCACAGATACGCAGTATTTT. The encoded protein is CASSLQAGASTDTQYF.

V usage is TRBV6-6 and J usage is TRBJ1-1, with D uncertain. Germline values: CDR1 MNHNY, CDR2 SVGAGI (reference sequence). The length of the CDR3 is 14 residues. Trimming took off 1 base at V and 2 bases at J, with 8 bases between the two ends. In DNA form, the CDR3 reads TGTGCCAGCAGTTACTTGGCAGAAAACACTGAAGCTTTCTTT. Translating it yields CASSYLAENTEAFF.

The chain recombines TRBV19 with TRBJ1-1; perhaps TRBD1 as D (5 bases). CDR3 length: 14 amino acids. V dropped 10 bases and J dropped 0 bases, with 15 bases sitting between them. The germline V gene encodes CDR1 LNHDA and CDR2 SQIVND (reference sequence). CDR3 amino acids: CATPSTAVNTEAFF. CDR3 sequence (DNA): TGTGCCACCCCATCGACAGCTGTGAACACTGAAGCTTTCTTT.

This clone was observed a single time. This sequence joins TRBV4-2 and TRBJ1-3; tentatively, D is TRBD1 (5 bases). The germline V and J ends were trimmed by 0 bases and 0 bases, with 12 bases remaining between them. CDR1 is LGHNA, CDR2 YNFKEQ, per germline. The CDR3 consists of 17 residues. The CDR3 reads CASSQDVRASSGNTIYF. The CDR3 DNA is TGTGCCAGCAGCCAAGATGTCAGGGCGTCCTCTGGAAACACCATATATTTT.

The chain is built from TRBV13 and TRBJ2-7, with D possibly TRBD2 on 6 matching bases. Germline-derived CDR1 and CDR2 are PRHDT and FYEKMQ (reference sequence). V lost 3 bases and J 0 bases, leaving 12 bases between the germline ends. This CDR3 region has 15 residues. The CDR3 reads CASSLRGSGSYEQYF. CDR3 nucleotides: TGTGCCAGCAGCTTGCGGGGTAGCGGCTCCTACGAGCAGTACTTC.